A single count supports the clone carrying this TCR beta chain. TCRdb's copy holds only in-frame clones and misses some; the assay was immunoSEQ multiplex PCR. The profile shows some 110,000 clones, around 93% of them singletons. This sample was included in a study of CD4+ T cells in melanoma. CDR1 is SGDLS and CDR2 is YYNGEE in the germline V gene. Trimming left V 1 base short and J 7 bases short, with 17 bases between. CDR3 length: 15 residues. The clonotype was recovered from a human donor with melanoma. The chain links TRBV9 to TRBJ1-2, with a tentative D call TRBD1 (6 bases). Sequencing was performed on peripheral blood. The CDR3 protein is CASSVMKGGVSGYTF. CDR3 in DNA: TGTGCCAGCAGCGTAATGAAAGGGGGGGTTAGTGGCTACACCTTC.